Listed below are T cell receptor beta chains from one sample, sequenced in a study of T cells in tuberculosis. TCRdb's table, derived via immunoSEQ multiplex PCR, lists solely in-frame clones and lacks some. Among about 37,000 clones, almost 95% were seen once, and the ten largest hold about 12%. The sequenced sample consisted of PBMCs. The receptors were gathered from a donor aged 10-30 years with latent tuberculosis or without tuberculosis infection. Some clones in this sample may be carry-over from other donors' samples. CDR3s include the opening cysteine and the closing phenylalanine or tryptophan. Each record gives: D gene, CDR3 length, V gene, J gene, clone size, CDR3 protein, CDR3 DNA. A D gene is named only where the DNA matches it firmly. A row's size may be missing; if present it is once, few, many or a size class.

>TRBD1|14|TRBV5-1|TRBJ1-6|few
CASSFPGQNSPLHF
TGCGCCAGCAGCTTTCCGGGACAGAATTCACCCCTCCACTTT
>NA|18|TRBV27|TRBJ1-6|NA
CASSLTFQGSSYNSPLHF
TGTGCCAGCAGTTTAACCTTTCAGGGGAGCTCCTATAATTCACCCCTCCACTTT
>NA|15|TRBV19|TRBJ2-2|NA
CASSTGDENTGELFF
TGTGCCAGTAGTACGGGGGACGAGAACACCGGGGAGCTGTTTTTT
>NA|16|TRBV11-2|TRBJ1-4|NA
CASSLTSAGYNEKLFF
TGTGCCAGCAGCTTAACGTCTGCGGGTTATAATGAAAAACTGTTTTTT
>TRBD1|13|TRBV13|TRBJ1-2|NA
CASSATRGDGYTF
TGTGCCAGCAGCGCCACCAGGGGGGATGGCTACACCTTC
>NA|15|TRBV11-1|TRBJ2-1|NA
CASSPRRVGGNEQFF
TGTGCCAGCAGCCCCCGTCGAGTCGGCGGGAATGAGCAGTTCTTC
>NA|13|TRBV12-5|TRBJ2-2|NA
CASGVRGFGELFF
TGTGCTAGTGGGGTGCGGGGATTCGGGGAGCTGTTTTTT
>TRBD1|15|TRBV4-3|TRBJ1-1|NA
CASSHERQGEAEAFF
TGCGCCAGCAGCCACGAAAGGCAGGGGGAAGCTGAAGCTTTCTTT
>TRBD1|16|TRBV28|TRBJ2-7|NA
CASSLMGTGQSYEQYF
TGTGCCAGCAGTTTAATGGGCACGGGACAGTCCTACGAGCAGTACTTC
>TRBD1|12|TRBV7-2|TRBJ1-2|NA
CASSSQGGGYTF
TGTGCCAGCAGCTCACAGGGGGGCGGCTACACCTTC